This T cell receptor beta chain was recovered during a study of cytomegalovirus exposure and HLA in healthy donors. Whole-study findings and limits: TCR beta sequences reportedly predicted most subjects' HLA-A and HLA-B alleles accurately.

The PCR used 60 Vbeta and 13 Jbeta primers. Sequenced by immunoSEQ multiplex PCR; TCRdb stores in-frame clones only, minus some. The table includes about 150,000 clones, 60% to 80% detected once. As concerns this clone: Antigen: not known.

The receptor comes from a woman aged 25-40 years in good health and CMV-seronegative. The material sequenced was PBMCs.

The CDR3 loop is CASSPGLAGGGETQYF. CDR3 sequence (DNA): TGTGCCAGCAGCCCAGGACTAGCGGGGGGCGGGGAGACCCAGTACTTC. The chain is built from TRBV14 and TRBJ2-5; 14 nucleotides agree with TRBD2. Germline CDR1 SGHDN, CDR2 FVKESK. There are 16 residues in the CDR3. After removal of 4 bases from V and 5 bases from J, the junction contained 6 bases not matched to a gene.